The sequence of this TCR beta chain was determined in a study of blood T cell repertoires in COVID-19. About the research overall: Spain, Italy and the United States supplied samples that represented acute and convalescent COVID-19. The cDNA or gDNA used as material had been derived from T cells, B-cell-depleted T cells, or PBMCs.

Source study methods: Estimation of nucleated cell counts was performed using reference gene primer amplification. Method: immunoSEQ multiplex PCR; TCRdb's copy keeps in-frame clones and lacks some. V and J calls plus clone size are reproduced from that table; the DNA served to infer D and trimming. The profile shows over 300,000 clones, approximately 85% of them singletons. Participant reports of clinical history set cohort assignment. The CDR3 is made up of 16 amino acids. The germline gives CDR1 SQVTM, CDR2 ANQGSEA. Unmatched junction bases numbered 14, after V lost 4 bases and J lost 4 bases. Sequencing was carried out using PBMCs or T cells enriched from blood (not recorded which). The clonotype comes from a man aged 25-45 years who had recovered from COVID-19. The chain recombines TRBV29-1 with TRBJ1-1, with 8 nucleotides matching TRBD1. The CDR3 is CSVGYYGQGASTEAFF. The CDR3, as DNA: TGCAGCGTTGGATATTACGGGCAGGGGGCATCCACTGAAGCTTTCTTT.